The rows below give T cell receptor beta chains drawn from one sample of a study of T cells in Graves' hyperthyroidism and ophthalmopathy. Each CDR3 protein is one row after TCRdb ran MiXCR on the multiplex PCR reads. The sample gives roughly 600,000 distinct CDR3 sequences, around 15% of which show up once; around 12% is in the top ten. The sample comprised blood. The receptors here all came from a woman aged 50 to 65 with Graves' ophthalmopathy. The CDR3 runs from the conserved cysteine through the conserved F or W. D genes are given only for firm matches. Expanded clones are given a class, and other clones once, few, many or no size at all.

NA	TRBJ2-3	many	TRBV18	CASSPPAADDTQYF	TGTGCCAGCTCACCACCGGCAGCGGACGATACGCAGTATTTT
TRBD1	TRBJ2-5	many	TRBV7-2	CASSSLLGQKETQYF	TGTGCCAGCAGCTCCCTCCTGGGACAGAAAGAGACCCAGTACTTC
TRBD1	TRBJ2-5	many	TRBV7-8	CASSLAPGQGTETQYF	TGTGCCAGCAGCTTAGCTCCGGGACAGGGGACAGAGACCCAGTACTTC
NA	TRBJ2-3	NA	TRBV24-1	CATSGDADTQYF	TGTGCCACCAGTGGCGACGCAGATACGCAGTATTTT
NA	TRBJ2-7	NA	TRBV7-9	CASSLGTADHEQYF	TGTGCCAGCAGCTTAGGGACAGCGGACCACGAGCAGTACTTC
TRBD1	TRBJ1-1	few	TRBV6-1	CASSPRLGQGSTEAFF	TGTGCCAGCAGTCCTCGTTTGGGACAGGGGTCCACTGAAGCTTTCTTT
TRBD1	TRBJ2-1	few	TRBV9	CASSADLQGAVSNEQFF	TGTGCCAGCAGCGCCGACCTACAGGGGGCGGTTTCTAATGAGCAGTTCTTC
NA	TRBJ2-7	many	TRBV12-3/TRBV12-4	CASSTRRNEQYF	TGTGCCAGCAGCACTCGCAGGAACGAGCAGTACTTC
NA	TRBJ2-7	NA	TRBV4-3	CASSQEARGRSYEQYF	TGCGCCAGCAGCCAAGAGGCCCGGGGTAGGTCCTACGAGCAGTACTTC
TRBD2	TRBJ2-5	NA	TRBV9	CASSDRTSGRETQYF	TGTGCCAGCAGCGACCGGACTAGCGGGAGAGAGACCCAGTACTTC
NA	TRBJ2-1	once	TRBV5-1	CASSLGRWDEQFF	TGCGCCAGCAGCTTGGGCCGATGGGATGAGCAGTTCTTC
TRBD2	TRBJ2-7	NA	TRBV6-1	CASRPGLEYEQYF	TGTGCCAGCAGGCCGGGACTAGAATACGAGCAGTACTTC
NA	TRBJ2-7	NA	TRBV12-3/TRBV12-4	CASKRTAAYEQYF	TGTGCCAGCAAGAGGACAGCAGCCTACGAGCAGTACTTC
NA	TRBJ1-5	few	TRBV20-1	CSARDGDMRASNQPQHF	TGCAGTGCTAGAGATGGGGACATGAGGGCGAGCAATCAGCCCCAGCATTTT
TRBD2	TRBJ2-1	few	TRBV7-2	CASSPSSGRASGFF	TGTGCCAGCAGCCCGAGTAGCGGGAGGGCCTCAGGGTTCTTC
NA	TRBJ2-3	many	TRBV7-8	CASSRPWITDTQYF	TGTGCCAGCAGCAGACCGTGGATCACAGATACGCAGTATTTT
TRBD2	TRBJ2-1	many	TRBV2	CASRLTSGRDRSSYNEQFF	TGTGCCAGCAGATTGACTAGCGGGAGGGATAGGAGCTCCTACAATGAGCAGTTCTTC
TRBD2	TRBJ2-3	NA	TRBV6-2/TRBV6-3	CASSALAGALPGTDTQYF	TGTGCCAGCAGTGCACTAGCGGGGGCTCTTCCGGGCACAGATACGCAGTATTTT
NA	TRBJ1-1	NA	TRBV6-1	CASGKQGLAFF	TGTGCCAGCGGAAAACAGGGATTGGCTTTCTTT
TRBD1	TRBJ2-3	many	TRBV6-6	CASSYRTGSWWTDTQYF	TGTGCCAGCAGTTACCGGACAGGGTCTTGGTGGACAGATACGCAGTATTTT
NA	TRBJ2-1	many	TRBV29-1	CSVESPGTYNEQFF	TGCAGCGTTGAGTCTCCCGGAACCTACAATGAGCAGTTCTTC
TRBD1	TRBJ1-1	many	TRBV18	CASSLDSGGDTEAFF	TGTGCCAGCTCACTGGATTCAGGGGGCGACACTGAAGCTTTCTTT
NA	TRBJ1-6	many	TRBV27	CASSSDSWHNSPLHF	TGTGCCAGCAGTTCCGACAGCTGGCATAATTCACCCCTCCACTTT
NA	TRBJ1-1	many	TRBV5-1	CASSFYKNTEAFF	TGCGCCAGCAGCTTTTATAAAAACACTGAAGCTTTCTTT
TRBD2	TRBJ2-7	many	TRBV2	CASSASGSTYEQYF	TGTGCCAGCAGTGCTAGCGGTTCCACCTACGAGCAGTACTTC
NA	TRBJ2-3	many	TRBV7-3	CASSSPLDSVDTQYF	TGTGCCAGCAGCTCCCCCTTGGACAGCGTGGATACGCAGTATTTT
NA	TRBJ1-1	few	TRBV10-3	CATGRTGTEAFF	TGTGCCACGGGACGAACAGGGACTGAAGCTTTCTTT
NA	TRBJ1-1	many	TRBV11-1	CASSFGQKGEAFF	TGTGCCAGCAGCTTCGGACAGAAAGGTGAAGCTTTCTTT
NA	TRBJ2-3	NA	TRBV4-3	CASSQVGRQVTDTQYF	TGCGCCAGCAGCCAAGTGGGACGGCAGGTGACAGATACGCAGTATTTT
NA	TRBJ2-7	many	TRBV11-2	CASSLVVGVDGPNYEQYF	TGTGCCAGCAGCTTAGTCGTGGGGGTCGATGGACCCAACTACGAGCAGTACTTC
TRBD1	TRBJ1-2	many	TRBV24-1	CATSRGTGGFYGYTF	TGTGCCACCAGCCGTGGGACAGGGGGATTCTATGGCTACACCTTC
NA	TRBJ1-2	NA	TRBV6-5	CASSYPLGSGYGYTF	TGTGCCAGCAGTTACCCTTTGGGGAGCGGGTATGGCTACACCTTC
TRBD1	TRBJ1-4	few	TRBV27	CASSLGTGVAKLFF	TGTGCCAGCAGTTTAGGGACAGGGGTGGCAAAACTGTTTTTT
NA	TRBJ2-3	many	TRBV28	CASSLTATSTDTQYF	TGTGCCAGCAGTTTAACGGCAACTAGCACAGATACGCAGTATTTT
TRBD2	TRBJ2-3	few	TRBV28	CASSFGRLAGSTDTQYF	TGTGCCAGCAGTTTTGGTCGACTAGCGGGATCCACAGATACGCAGTATTTT
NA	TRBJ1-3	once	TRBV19	CASSNFGSGNTIYF	TGTGCCAGTAGTAATTTTGGCTCTGGAAACACCATATATTTT
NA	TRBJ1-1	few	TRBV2	CASSEAGWSTEAFF	TGTGCCAGCAGTGAAGCAGGATGGAGCACTGAAGCTTTCTTT
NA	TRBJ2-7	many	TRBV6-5	CASSYSVHSDEQYF	TGTGCCAGCAGTTACTCGGTCCATTCGGACGAGCAGTACTTC
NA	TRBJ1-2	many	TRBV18	CASSPPSTGNYGYTF	TGTGCCAGCTCACCACCGTCTACAGGGAACTATGGCTACACCTTC
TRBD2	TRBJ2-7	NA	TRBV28	CASSWTSGRGEQYF	TGTGCCAGCAGTTGGACTAGCGGGAGGGGCGAGCAGTACTTC
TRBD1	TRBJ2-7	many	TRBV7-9	CASSEFREDRGTYEQYF	TGTGCCAGCAGCGAATTTAGAGAGGACAGGGGGACCTACGAGCAGTACTTC
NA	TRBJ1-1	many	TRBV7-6	CASSLAAVNTEAFF	TGTGCCAGCAGCTTAGCGGCGGTAAACACTGAAGCTTTCTTT
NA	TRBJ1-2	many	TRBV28	CASSLLAGQGYTF	TGTGCCAGCAGTTTATTAGCAGGGCAAGGCTACACCTTC
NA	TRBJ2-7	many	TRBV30	CAWSSQVAYEQYF	TGTGCCTGGAGTAGCCAGGTAGCCTACGAGCAGTACTTC
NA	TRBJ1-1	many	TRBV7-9	CASSNNLNTEAFF	TGTGCCAGCAGTAATAATCTGAACACTGAAGCTTTCTTT
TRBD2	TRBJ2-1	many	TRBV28	CASSLKSGRPQYNEQFF	TGTGCCAGCAGTTTAAAGAGCGGGAGGCCTCAATACAATGAGCAGTTCTTC
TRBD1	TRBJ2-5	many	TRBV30	CAWSKDRGAETQYF	TGTGCCTGGAGTAAAGACAGGGGAGCCGAGACCCAGTACTTC
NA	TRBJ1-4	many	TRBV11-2	CASSLILAGDEKLFF	TGTGCCAGCAGCCTTATACTTGCAGGGGATGAAAAACTGTTTTTT
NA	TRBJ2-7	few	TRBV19	CAGFIPSSLRLEQYF	TGTGCCGGTTTCATCCCAAGCTCCTTACGTCTCGAGCAGTACTTC
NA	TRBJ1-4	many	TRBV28	CASTTQKRTNEKLFF	TGTGCCAGCACCACCCAGAAAAGAACTAATGAAAAACTGTTTTTT
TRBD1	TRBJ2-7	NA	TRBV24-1	CATSDGGQMSSYEQYF	TGTGCCACCAGTGATGGGGGACAGATGAGCTCCTACGAGCAGTACTTC
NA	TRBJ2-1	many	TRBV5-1	CASSFGDSYNEQFF	TGCGCCAGCAGCTTTGGGGACTCGTACAATGAGCAGTTCTTC
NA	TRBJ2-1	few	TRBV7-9	CASSRIRDPNNEQFF	TGTGCCAGCAGCCGGATTAGGGATCCCAACAATGAGCAGTTCTTC
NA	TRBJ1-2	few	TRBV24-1	CATSLEQHNSYGYTF	TGTGCCACCAGTTTGGAGCAGCACAACTCCTATGGCTACACCTTC
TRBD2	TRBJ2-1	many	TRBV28	CASRAGGPVYNEQFF	TGTGCCAGCAGAGCGGGAGGGCCGGTCTACAATGAGCAGTTCTTC
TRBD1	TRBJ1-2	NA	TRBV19	CASSIPGQITYYGYTF	TGTGCCAGTAGTATCCCGGGACAGATTACTTACTATGGCTACACCTTC
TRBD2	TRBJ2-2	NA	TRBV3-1	CASSQLSGVGTGELFF	TGTGCCAGCAGCCAACTTAGCGGGGTGGGGACCGGGGAGCTGTTTTTT
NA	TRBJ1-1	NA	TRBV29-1	CSVEDLAAWTEAFF	TGCAGCGTTGAAGATCTGGCAGCGTGGACTGAAGCTTTCTTT
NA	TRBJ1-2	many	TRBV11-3	CASSSDVLNYGYTF	TGTGCCAGCAGCTCCGACGTCTTGAACTATGGCTACACCTTC
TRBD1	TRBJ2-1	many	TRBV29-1	CSVGELDRAGGEQFF	TGCAGCGTTGGGGAACTGGACAGGGCTGGTGGTGAGCAGTTCTTC